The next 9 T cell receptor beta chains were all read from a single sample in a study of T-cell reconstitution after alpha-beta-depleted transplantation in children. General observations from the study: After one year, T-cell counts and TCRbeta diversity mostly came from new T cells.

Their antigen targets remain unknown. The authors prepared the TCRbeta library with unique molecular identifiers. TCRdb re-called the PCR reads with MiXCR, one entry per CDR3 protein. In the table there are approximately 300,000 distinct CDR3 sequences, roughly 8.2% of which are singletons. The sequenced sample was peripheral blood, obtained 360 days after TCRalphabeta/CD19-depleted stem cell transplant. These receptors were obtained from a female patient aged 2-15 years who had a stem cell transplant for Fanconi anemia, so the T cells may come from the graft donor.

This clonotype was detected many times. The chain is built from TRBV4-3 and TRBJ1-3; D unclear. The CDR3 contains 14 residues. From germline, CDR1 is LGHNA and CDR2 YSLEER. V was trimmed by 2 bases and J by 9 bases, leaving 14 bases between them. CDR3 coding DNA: TGCGCCAGCAGCCAAATCGGGCAGAAAGGCACCATATATTTT. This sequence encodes CASSQIGQKGTIYF.

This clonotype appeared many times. The CDR3 region has the DNA TGTGCCAGCAGCGCCGGGCGGTGGGGCAATCAGCCCCAGCATTTT. This gives the protein CASSAGRWGNQPQHF. This sequence joins TRBV7-2 and TRBJ1-5; D is unresolved. Per the germline V gene, CDR1 is SGHTA and CDR2 is FQGNSA. CDR3 length: 15 amino acids. The V gene lost 5 bases and the J gene lost 2 bases, with 13 bases spanning the gap. Looking up the rest from reference TRBV7-2 and TRBJ1-5 gives the full variable domain: GAGVSQSPSNKVTEKGKDVELRCDPISGHTALYWYRQSLGQGLEFLIYFQGNSAPDKSGLPSDRFSAERTGGSVSTLTIQRTQQEDSAVYLCASSAGRWGNQPQHFGDGTRLSIL.

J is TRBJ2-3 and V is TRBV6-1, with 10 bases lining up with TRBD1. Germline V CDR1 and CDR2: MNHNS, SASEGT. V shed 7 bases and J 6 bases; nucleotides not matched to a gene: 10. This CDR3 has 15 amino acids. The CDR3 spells CASTRQGAGVDTQYF. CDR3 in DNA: TGTGCCAGCACCCGACAGGGGGCAGGTGTGGATACGCAGTATTTT.

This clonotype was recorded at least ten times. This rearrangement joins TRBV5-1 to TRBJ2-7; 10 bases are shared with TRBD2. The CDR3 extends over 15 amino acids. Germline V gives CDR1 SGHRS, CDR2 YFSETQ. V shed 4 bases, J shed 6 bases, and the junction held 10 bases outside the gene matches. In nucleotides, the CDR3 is TGCGCCAGCAGCCCCCTAGCGGGGGACCTTTTCGAGCAGTACTTC. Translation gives CASSPLAGDLFEQYF.

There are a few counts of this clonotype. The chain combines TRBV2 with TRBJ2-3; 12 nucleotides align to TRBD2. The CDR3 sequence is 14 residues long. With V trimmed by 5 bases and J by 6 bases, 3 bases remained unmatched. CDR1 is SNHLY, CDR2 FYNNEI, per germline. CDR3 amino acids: CASSTSGRRDTQYF. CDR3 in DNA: TGTGCCAGCAGTACTAGCGGGAGGAGGGATACGCAGTATTTT.

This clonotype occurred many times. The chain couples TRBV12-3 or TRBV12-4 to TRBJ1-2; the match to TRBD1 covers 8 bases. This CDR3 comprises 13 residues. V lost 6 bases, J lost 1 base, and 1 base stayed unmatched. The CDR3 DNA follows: TGTGCCAGCAGGACAGGGGTTAACTATGGCTACACCTTC. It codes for CASRTGVNYGYTF.

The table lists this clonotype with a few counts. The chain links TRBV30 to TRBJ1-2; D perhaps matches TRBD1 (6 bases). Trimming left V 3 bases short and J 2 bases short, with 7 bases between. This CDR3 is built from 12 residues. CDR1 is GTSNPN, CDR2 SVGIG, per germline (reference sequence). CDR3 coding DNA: TGTGCCTGGAGACAGGGAAACTATGGCTACACCTTC. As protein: CAWRQGNYGYTF.

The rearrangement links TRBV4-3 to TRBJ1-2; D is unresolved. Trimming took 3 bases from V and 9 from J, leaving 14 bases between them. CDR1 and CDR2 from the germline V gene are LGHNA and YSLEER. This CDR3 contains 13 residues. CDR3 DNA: TGCGCCAGCAGCCAGGGTATGAGTATGAGCTACACCTTC. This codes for CASSQGMSMSYTF.

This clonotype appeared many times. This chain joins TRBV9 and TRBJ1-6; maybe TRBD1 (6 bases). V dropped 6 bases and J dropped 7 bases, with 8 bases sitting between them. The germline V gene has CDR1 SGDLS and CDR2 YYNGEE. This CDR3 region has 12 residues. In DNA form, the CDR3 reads TGTGCCAGCAAGGGGGTCAATTCACCCCTCCACTTT. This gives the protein CASKGVNSPLHF.